These 5 T cell receptor beta chains came from one sample sequenced in a study of T-cell memory formation after mild COVID-19. TCRdb recomputed calls from the 5' RACE reads with MiXCR, one row per CDR3 protein. The table has approximately 260,000 distinct CDR3 sequences, about 20% seen once; the top ten hold roughly 24%. Input material: PBMCs or a T cell subset sorted from them (not recorded which). The receptors originated from a man between 18 and 29 years old who had mild COVID-19 (a few samples of this study predate the infection). Cell type and time point are not known.

This clonotype was detected a few times. The chain employs TRBV4-1 and TRBJ2-1; D may be TRBD2 (5 bases). The CDR3 runs to 17 residues. Between the trimmed V and J ends, which lost 2 bases and 7 bases, there was a span of 21 bases. Germline CDR1 and CDR2: MGHRA and YSYEKL. CDR3 nucleotides: TGCGCCAGCAGCCAATTCGGGATAGGTCTAGATGAGAATGAGCAGTTCTTC. Its protein is CASSQFGIGLDENEQFF.

This clonotype turned up a few times. This sequence joins TRBV5-1 and TRBJ2-3; a weak D match, TRBD2 (6 bases). The CDR3 is 14 amino acids. Germline-derived CDR1 and CDR2 are SGHRS and YFSETQ. V was shortened by 4 bases and J by 0 bases, with 9 bases between the two germline ends. The CDR3 region is CASSIGTSTDTQYF. CDR3 in DNA: TGCGCCAGCAGCATAGGGACTAGCACAGATACGCAGTATTTT.

This clonotype was detected many times. The chain is built from TRBV5-5 and TRBJ2-4; D remains ambiguous. V lost 1 base, J lost 9 bases, and 8 bases lay in between. The CDR3 sequence is 12 residues long. The germline gives CDR1 SGHKS, CDR2 YYEKEE (reference sequence). DNA of the CDR3: TGTGCCAGCAGCTTGTATGGGATCATTCAGTACTTC. This sequence encodes CASSLYGIIQYF.

This clonotype was counted only a few times. The genes are TRBV7-2 and TRBJ1-5; 10 bases are shared with TRBD1. This CDR3 is 19 amino acids long. The germline gives CDR1 SGHTA, CDR2 FQGNSA. The ends lost 2 bases at V and 0 bases at J; junction bases unmatched: 10. The CDR3 sequence is CASSLSRTGGAYSNQPQHF. DNA for the CDR3: TGTGCCAGCAGCTTATCCAGGACAGGGGGTGCGTATAGCAATCAGCCCCAGCATTTT.

The chain employs TRBV28 and TRBJ2-5; D ambiguous. This CDR3 comprises 13 residues. V lost 6 bases and J lost 1, with 9 bases in between. CDR1 is MDHEN, CDR2 SYDVKM, per germline. The CDR3 DNA reads TGTGCCAGCAGGGTCCATGTCCAAGAGACCCAGTACTTC. It yields the protein CASRVHVQETQYF.